The 12 T cell receptor beta chains reported below all come from one sample, sequenced in a study of control samples from healthy donors and cancer patients. Sequencing used immunoSEQ multiplex PCR; TCRdb keeps in-frame clones, though not all of them. The data show about 130,000 clones, with approximately 90% seen just once and around 2.5% held by the top ten. The specimen sequenced was blood. The receptors come from a man aged 18-30 years in good health.

The chain joins TRBV12-3 or TRBV12-4 to TRBJ1-1; maybe TRBD1 (6 bases). The length of the CDR3 is 12 residues. Trimming cost V 7 bases and J 9 bases, with 15 bases left between them. CDR3 in DNA: TGTGCCAGCACTCGCGAGGACAGAAAAGCTTTCTTT. Protein sequence: CASTREDRKAFF.

The V call is TRBV24-1, the J call TRBJ1-1; D is possibly TRBD1 (5 bases). Trimming took off 4 bases at V and 6 bases at J, with 11 bases between the two ends. The CDR3 is made up of 13 amino acids. Germline V CDR1 and CDR2: KGHDR, SFDVKD. In DNA, the CDR3 is TGTGCCACCAGTGAACCCAGGGAATCTGAAGCTTTCTTT. This translates into CATSEPRESEAFF.

This chain joins TRBV27 and TRBJ2-7, with D possibly TRBD2 on 7 matching bases. Germline V gene lookup returns CDR1 MNHEY and CDR2 SMNVEV (reference sequence). Trimming left V 2 bases short and J 7 bases short, with 12 bases between. CDR3 length equals 13 residues. CDR3 region: CASSLGGAREQYF. The CDR3 DNA reads as TGTGCCAGCAGTTTAGGGGGGGCGCGGGAGCAGTACTTC.

J is TRBJ2-1 and V is TRBV7-3, with D maybe TRBD2 (6 bases). Trimming removed 0 bases from V and 0 bases from J, with 6 bases in between. CDR3 length: 15 residues. The germline V gene has CDR1 SGHTA and CDR2 FQGTGA. The chain's CDR3 is CASSLTAGSYNEQFF. Here the CDR3 DNA reads TGTGCCAGCAGCTTAACAGCGGGCTCCTACAATGAGCAGTTCTTC.

This clone has only one observation. The chain couples TRBV9 to TRBJ1-5; TRBD1 agrees at 7 bases. The germline CDR1 and CDR2 sequences are SGDLS and YYNGEE. This CDR3 has 16 amino acids. After removal of 0 bases from V and 2 bases from J, the junction contained 5 bases not matched to a gene. The DNA for the CDR3 is TGTGCCAGCAGCGTAGTAGGGGGCGGTGGCAATCAGCCCCAGCATTTT. Translation: CASSVVGGGGNQPQHF.

This chain connects TRBV12-5 to TRBJ2-3; possibly TRBD1 or TRBD2 for D (6 bases each). This CDR3 is 15 amino acids long. The V and J ends lost 11 bases and 4 bases respectively, with 22 bases between them. Looked up from germline, CDR1 is LGHNT and CDR2 is FRNRAP. CDR3 in DNA: TGTGCTTCTCGCCTCGGGGGCTTCCCCGCAGATACGCAGTATTTT. Protein sequence: CASRLGGFPADTQYF.

The CDR3: CASSQCQGGTDTQYF. CDR3 sequence (DNA): TGCGCCAGCAGTCAATGCCAGGGGGGAACAGATACGCAGTATTTT. The chain links TRBV23-1 to TRBJ2-3; D is possibly TRBD1 (7 bases). TRBV23-1 is reported as an ORF; its role is uncertain. V gave up 1 base and J gave up 3 bases, with 11 bases separating them. This CDR3 comprises 15 residues.

This clone was picked up one time. The chain carries TRBV2 and TRBJ1-2, with 8 bases matching TRBD1. V gave up 5 bases and J gave up 8 bases; unmatched junction bases: 7. This CDR3 is 13 amino acids long. The germline gives CDR1 SNHLY, CDR2 FYNNEI. Written as DNA, the CDR3 is TGTGCCAGCAGTCCTGGACAGGGTGAAGGCTACACCTTC. As protein: CASSPGQGEGYTF.

The chain is built from TRBV15 and TRBJ2-7; D is ambiguous. CDR3 length: 13 amino acids. CDR1 is LNHNV and CDR2 is YYDKDF in the germline V gene (reference sequence). Between the trimmed V and J ends, which lost 4 bases and 3 bases, there was a span of 10 bases. The DNA for the CDR3 is TGTGCCACCAGCAACCTGGGGATCTACGAGCAGTACTTC. This gives the protein CATSNLGIYEQYF.

The chain recombines TRBV4-3 with TRBJ2-2; D is unclear. In germline, CDR1 is LGHNA, CDR2 YSLEER. This CDR3 comprises 13 residues. V gave up 0 bases and J gave up 3 bases, with 2 bases separating them. CDR3 protein: CASSQDYTGELFF. CDR3 sequence (DNA): TGCGCCAGCAGCCAAGATTACACCGGGGAGCTGTTTTTT.

The V gene is TRBV5-3, the J gene TRBJ1-2; D remains ambiguous. TRBV5-3 counts as an open reading frame of uncertain function. V was shortened by 0 bases and J by 7 bases, with 4 bases between the two germline ends. The CDR3 spans 11 residues. The DNA of the CDR3 is TGTGCCAGAAGCTTGGATCGTGGCTACACCTTC. Translation gives CARSLDRGYTF.

The chain recombines TRBV18 with TRBJ1-4; the D gene is possibly TRBD1 (5 bases). CDR1 KGHSH and CDR2 LQKENI come from the germline V gene. CDR3 length equals 14 residues. Trimming shortened V by 0 bases and J by 4 bases, and 6 bases separated the two germline ends. CDR3 nucleotides: TGTGCCAGCTCACCACCAGGGGATAATGAAAAACTGTTTTTT. It specifies CASSPPGDNEKLFF. Full variable domain (remainder filled in from reference TRBV18 and TRBJ1-4): NAGVMQNPRHLVRRRGQEARLRCSPMKGHSHVYWYRQLPEEGLKFMVYLQKENIIDESGMPKERFSAEFPKEGPSILRIQQVVRGDSAAYFCASSPPGDNEKLFFGSGTQLSVL.